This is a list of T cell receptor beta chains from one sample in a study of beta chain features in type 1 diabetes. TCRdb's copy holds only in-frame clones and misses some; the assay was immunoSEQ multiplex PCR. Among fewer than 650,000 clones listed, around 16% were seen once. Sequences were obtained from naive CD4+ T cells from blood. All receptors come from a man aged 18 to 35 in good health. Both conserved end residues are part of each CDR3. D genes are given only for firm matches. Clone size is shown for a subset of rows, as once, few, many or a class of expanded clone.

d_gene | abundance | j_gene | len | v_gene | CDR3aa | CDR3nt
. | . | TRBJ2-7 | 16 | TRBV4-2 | CASSQESFDSSYEQYF | TGTGCCAGCAGCCAAGAATCTTTCGACAGCTCCTACGAGCAGTACTTC
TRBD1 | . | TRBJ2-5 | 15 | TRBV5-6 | CASSLDQGAQETQYF | TGTGCCAGCAGCTTGGACCAGGGGGCCCAAGAGACCCAGTACTTC
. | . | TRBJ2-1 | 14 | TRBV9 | CASSLTGVRYEQFF | TGTGCCAGCAGCCTAACTGGGGTCCGCTATGAGCAGTTCTTC
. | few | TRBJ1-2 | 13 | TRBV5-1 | CASSLGDVDGYTF | TGCGCCAGCAGCTTAGGGGATGTTGATGGCTACACCTTC
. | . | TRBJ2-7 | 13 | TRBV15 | CATSRQLNYEQYF | TGTGCCACCAGCCGACAGCTAAACTACGAGCAGTACTTC
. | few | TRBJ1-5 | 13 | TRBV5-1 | CASSFDLSQPQHF | TGCGCCAGCAGCTTCGATTTGTCTCAGCCCCAGCATTTT
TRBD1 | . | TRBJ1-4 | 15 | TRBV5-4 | CASSRDRGQNEKLFF | TGTGCCAGCAGCAGAGACAGGGGGCAAAATGAAAAACTGTTTTTT
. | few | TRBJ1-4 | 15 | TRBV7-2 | CASSMAAATNEKLFF | TGTGCCAGCAGCATGGCAGCAGCAACTAATGAAAAACTGTTTTTT
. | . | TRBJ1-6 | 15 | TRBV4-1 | CASSQVGTAYSPLHF | TGCGCCAGCAGCCAAGTAGGAACTGCGTATTCACCCCTCCACTTT
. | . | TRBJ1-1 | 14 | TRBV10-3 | CAISLSTANTEAFF | TGTGCCATCAGTCTTTCGACGGCGAACACTGAAGCTTTCTTT
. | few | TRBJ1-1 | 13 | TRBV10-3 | CAIRGTENTEAFF | TGTGCCATCAGAGGGACCGAGAACACTGAAGCTTTCTTT
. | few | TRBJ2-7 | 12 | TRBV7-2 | CASSLQRVEQYF | TGTGCCAGCAGCTTACAGAGGGTCGAGCAGTACTTC
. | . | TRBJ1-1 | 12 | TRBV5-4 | CASSFLGVSAFF | TGTGCCAGCAGCTTCCTTGGTGTGTCAGCTTTCTTT
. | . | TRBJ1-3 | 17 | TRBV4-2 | CASSQEPAGRDGNTIYF | TGTGCCAGCAGCCAAGAACCGGCCGGGAGAGATGGAAACACCATATATTTT
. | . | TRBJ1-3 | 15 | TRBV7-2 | CASSLDQKPGNTIYF | TGTGCCAGCAGCCTAGATCAGAAACCTGGAAACACCATATATTTT
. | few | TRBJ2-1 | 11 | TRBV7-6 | CASSTTNEQFF | TGTGCCAGCAGCACCACCAATGAGCAGTTCTTC
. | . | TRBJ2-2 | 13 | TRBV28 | CASSLKYTGELFF | TGTGCCAGCAGTTTGAAATACACCGGGGAGCTGTTTTTT
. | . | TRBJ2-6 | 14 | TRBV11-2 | CASSFPPMANVLTF | TGTGCCAGCAGCTTCCCTCCGATGGCCAACGTCCTGACTTTC
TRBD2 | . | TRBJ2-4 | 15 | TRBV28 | CASSSAGVAKNIQYF | TGTGCCAGCAGTTCGGCGGGGGTAGCCAAAAACATTCAGTACTTC
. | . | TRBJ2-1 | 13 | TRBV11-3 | CASSLDSRDEQFF | TGTGCCAGCAGCCTCGACAGTCGGGATGAGCAGTTCTTC
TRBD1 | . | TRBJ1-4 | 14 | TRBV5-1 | CASSSGTGNEKLFF | TGCGCCAGCAGCTCCGGGACAGGGAATGAAAAACTGTTTTTT
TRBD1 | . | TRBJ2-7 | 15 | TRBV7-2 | CASSRGTGGPYEQYF | TGTGCCAGCAGCCGTGGGACAGGGGGCCCCTACGAGCAGTACTTC
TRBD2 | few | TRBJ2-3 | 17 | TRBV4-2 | CASSQSVAGAITDTQYF | TGTGCCAGCAGCCAATCCGTAGCGGGAGCTATCACAGATACGCAGTATTTT
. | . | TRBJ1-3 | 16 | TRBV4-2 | CASSQEASFSGNTIYF | TGTGCCAGCAGCCAGGAGGCAAGCTTCTCTGGAAACACCATATATTTT
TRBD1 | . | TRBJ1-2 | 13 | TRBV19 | CASSVDREYGYTF | TGTGCCAGTAGTGTCGACAGGGAGTATGGCTACACCTTC
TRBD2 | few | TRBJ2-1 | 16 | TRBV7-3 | CASSLRTSGSINEQFF | TGTGCCAGCAGCTTACGGACTAGCGGGAGTATCAATGAGCAGTTCTTC
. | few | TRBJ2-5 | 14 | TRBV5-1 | CASSLGTNQETQYF | TGCGCCAGCAGCTTGGGGACCAACCAAGAGACCCAGTACTTC
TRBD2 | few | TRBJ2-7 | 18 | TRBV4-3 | CASSQQVRGSGKYYEQYF | TGCGCCAGCAGCCAGCAGGTCCGGGGTAGCGGGAAGTACTACGAGCAGTACTTC
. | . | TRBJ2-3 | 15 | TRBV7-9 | CASSLRGTGTDTQYF | TGTGCCAGCAGCTTACGGGGGACGGGCACAGATACGCAGTATTTT
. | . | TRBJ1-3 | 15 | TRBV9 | CASSVGTGYGNTIYF | TGTGCCAGCAGCGTAGGGACCGGGTATGGAAACACCATATATTTT
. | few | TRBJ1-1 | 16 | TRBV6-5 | CASSYPSLGGDTEAFF | TGTGCCAGCAGTTACCCGAGTTTGGGCGGAGACACTGAAGCTTTCTTT
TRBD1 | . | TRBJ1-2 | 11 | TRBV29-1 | CSGAQGGGYTF | TGCAGCGGTGCACAGGGGGGTGGCTACACCTTC
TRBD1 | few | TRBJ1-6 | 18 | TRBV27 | CASSLRQGAQTYNSPLHF | TGTGCCAGCAGTTTAAGGCAGGGGGCTCAAACCTATAATTCACCCCTCCACTTT
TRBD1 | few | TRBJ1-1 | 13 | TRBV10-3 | CAISWDSNTEAFF | TGTGCCATCAGCTGGGACAGCAACACTGAAGCTTTCTTT
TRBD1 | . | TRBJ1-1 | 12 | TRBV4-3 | CASSHRDREAFF | TGCGCCAGCAGCCACCGGGACAGGGAAGCTTTCTTT
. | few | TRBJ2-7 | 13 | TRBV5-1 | CASSLVQGYEQYF | TGCGCCAGCAGCTTGGTCCAGGGCTACGAGCAGTACTTC
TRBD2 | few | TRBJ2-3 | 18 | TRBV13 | CASSLESLAGGRTDTQYF | TGTGCCAGCAGCTTAGAGTCGCTAGCGGGAGGTCGGACAGATACGCAGTATTTT
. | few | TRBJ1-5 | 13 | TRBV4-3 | CASSRQWDQPQHF | TGCGCCAGCAGTCGACAGTGGGACCAGCCCCAGCATTTT
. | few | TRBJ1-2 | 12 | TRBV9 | CASSVDGTGYTF | TGTGCCAGCAGCGTCGATGGAACTGGCTACACCTTC
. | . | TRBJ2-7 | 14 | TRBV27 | CASSFNGRTSEQYF | TGTGCCAGCAGTTTCAATGGTAGAACGTCCGAGCAGTACTTC
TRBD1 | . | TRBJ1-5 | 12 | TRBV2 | CASQGDNQPQHF | TGTGCCAGCCAGGGGGACAATCAGCCCCAGCATTTT
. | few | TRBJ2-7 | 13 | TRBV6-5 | CASTLRQGGEQYF | TGTGCCAGCACCCTACGACAAGGGGGTGAGCAGTACTTC
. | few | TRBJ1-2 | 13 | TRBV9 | CASTNPGRGGYTF | TGTGCCAGCACCAACCCGGGACGAGGTGGCTACACCTTC
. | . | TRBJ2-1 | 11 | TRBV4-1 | CASSLSGEQFF | TGCGCCAGCAGCCTTAGCGGTGAGCAGTTCTTC
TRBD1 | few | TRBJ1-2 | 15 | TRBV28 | CASSSHDRAYYGYTF | TGTGCCAGCAGTTCCCACGACAGGGCCTATTATGGCTACACCTTC
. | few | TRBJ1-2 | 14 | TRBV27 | CASSSRDDNYGYTF | TGTGCCAGCAGTTCCAGGGACGATAACTATGGCTACACCTTC
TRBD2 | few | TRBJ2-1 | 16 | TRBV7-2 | CASSIASGSSYNEQFF | TGTGCCAGCAGCATTGCTAGCGGGAGCTCCTACAATGAGCAGTTCTTC
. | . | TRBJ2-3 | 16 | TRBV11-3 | CASSLGGGRGTDTQYF | TGTGCCAGCAGCTTAGGAGGAGGTAGGGGCACAGATACGCAGTATTTT
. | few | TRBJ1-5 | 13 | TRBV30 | CAWSVGGQGPQHF | TGTGCCTGGAGTGTAGGGGGGCAGGGGCCCCAGCATTTT
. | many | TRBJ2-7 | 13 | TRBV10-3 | CAISEVRSYEQYF | TGTGCCATCAGTGAAGTCCGCTCCTACGAGCAGTACTTC
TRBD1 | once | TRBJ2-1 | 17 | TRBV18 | CASSLFPGTGVASEQFF | TGTGCCAGCTCACTCTTCCCCGGGACAGGAGTAGCGTCTGAGCAGTTCTTC
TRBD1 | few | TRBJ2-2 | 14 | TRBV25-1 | CASSADRGTGELFF | TGTGCCAGCAGTGCGGACAGGGGGACCGGGGAGCTGTTTTTT
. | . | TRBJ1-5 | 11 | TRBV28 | CASSRNQPQHF | TGTGCCAGCAGTCGGAATCAGCCCCAGCATTTT
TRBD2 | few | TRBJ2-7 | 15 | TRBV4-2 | CATSGGSGRAYEQYF | TGTGCCACCAGCGGGGGTAGCGGGAGGGCTTACGAGCAGTACTTC
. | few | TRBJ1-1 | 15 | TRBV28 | CASTPGDNSNTEAFF | TGTGCCAGCACCCCTGGGGACAATTCGAACACTGAAGCTTTCTTT